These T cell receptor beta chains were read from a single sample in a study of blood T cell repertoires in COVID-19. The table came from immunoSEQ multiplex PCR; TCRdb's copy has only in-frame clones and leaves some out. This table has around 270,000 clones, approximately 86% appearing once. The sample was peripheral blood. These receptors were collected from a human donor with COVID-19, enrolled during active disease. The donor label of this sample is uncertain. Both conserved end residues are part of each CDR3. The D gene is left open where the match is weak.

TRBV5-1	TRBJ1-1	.	CASSLGSMNTEAFF
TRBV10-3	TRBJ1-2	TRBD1	CAIRTGGEGISGYTF
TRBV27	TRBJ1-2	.	CASSLGPNYGYTF
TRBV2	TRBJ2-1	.	CASRVGSTGEQFF
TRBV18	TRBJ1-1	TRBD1	CASSPTGGGEAFF
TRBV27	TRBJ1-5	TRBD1	CASSLSDRGVGQPQHF
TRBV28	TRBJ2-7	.	CASGSGTYEQYF
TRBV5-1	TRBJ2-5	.	CASSPGFQETQYF
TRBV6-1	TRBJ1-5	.	CASSEPRQPQHF
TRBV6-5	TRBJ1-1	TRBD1	CASSIQGAGTEAFF
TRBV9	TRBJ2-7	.	CASSLNHGGSYEQYF
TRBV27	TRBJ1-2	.	CASRLGGNYGYTF
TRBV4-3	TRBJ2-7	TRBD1	CASSRGQGRYEQYF
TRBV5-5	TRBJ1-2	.	CASSSDMTNYGYTF
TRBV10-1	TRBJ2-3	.	CASSEAGTDTQYF
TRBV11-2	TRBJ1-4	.	CASSFGGAGTNEKLFF
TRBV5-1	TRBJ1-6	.	CASSLVGDNSPLHF
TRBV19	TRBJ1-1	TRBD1	CASTHRGENTEAFF
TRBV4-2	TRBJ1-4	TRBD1	CASSPEGDSFATNEKLFF
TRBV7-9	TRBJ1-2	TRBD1	CASSLGQGIWSGGYTF
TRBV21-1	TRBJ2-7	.	CASSCGGEQYF
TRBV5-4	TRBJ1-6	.	CASSLQGSSNSPLHF
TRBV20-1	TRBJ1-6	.	CSASSRGMVNSPLHF
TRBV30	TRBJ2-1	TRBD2	CASDAGAYNEQFF
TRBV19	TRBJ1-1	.	CASSSGSGTEAFF
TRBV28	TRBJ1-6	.	CASSPPITRVNSPLHF
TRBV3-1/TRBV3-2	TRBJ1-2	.	CASSQVGDRIGYTF
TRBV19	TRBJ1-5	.	CASSILSGGGQPQHF
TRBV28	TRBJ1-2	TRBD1	CASSLGQGGYTF
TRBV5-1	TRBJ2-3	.	CASSLERGGTDTQYF
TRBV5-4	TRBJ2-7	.	CASSFGGAGEQYF
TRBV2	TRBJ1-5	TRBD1	CASSVNRGLPNQPQHF
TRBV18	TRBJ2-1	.	CASSPEARAIGFF
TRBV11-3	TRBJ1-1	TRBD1	CASSLGVGQGNTEAFF
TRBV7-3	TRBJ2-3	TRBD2	CASSATPLAGGGTQYF